The present entry profiles one T cell receptor (beta chain) with its context. Enrolment of Seattle patients took place during active infection, and they were followed longitudinally. The sample originates from a study of blood T cell repertoires in COVID-19. About the research overall: COVID-19 samples collected from the United States, Italy and Spain covered acute and convalescent phases. T cells, B-cell-depleted T cells, or PBMCs provided the cDNA or gDNA that served as material.

As processed by the authors: Amplification from reference gene primers served as the basis for estimated nucleated cell counts. Data came from immunoSEQ multiplex PCR; TCRdb stores just in-frame clones and leaves some out. The V and J calls and the clone size are those of that table, but D and trimming were determined from the DNA. Of 45,000 to 70,000 clones listed, 87% are singletons. This CDR3 spans 14 amino acids. Trimming at V came to 4 bases and at J to 9 bases, leaving 5 bases not matched to a gene. CDR1 and CDR2 (germline): SGHTA, FQGNSA. This clonotype originated in a woman over 75 with COVID-19, enrolled during active disease. Sequencing input: peripheral blood. V usage is TRBV7-2 and J usage is TRBJ1-6, with TRBD1 matching 8 bases. The CDR3 bases are TGTGCCAGCAGCTCCGGACAGGGTAGTTCACCCCTCCACTTT. Translation gives CASSSGQGSSPLHF. Filled out from reference TRBV7-2 and TRBJ1-6, the complete variable domain reads GAGVSQSPSNKVTEKGKDVELRCDPISGHTALYWYRQSLGQGLEFLIYFQGNSAPDKSGLPSDRFSAERTGGSVSTLTIQRTQQEDSAVYLCASSSGQGSSPLHFGNGTRLTVT.